The clone carrying this T cell receptor beta chain was picked up one time. The data are from a study of blood T cell repertoires in COVID-19. At the level of the study: The United States, Italy and Spain were the sources of the acute and convalescent COVID-19 samples. PBMCs, B-cell-depleted T cells, or T cells were the source of the cDNA or gDNA that made up the material.

This CDR3 comprises 14 residues. Germline CDR1 is SQVTM and CDR2 is ANQGSEA. With 7 bases clipped from V and 5 bases from J, the junction kept 8 bases outside the gene matches. Sequencing used immunoSEQ multiplex PCR; TCRdb keeps in-frame clones, though not all of them. The sample holds some 250,000 clones, around nine tenths seen once. Sequencing input: peripheral blood. J is TRBJ2-5 and V is TRBV29-1, with 12 positions matching TRBD1. This sequence was found in a woman between 35 and 50 years old who had recovered from COVID-19. The CDR3 loop reads CSARDRGRVETQYF. CDR3 bases: TGCAGCGCCCGGGACAGGGGGCGCGTCGAGACCCAGTACTTC.